The present TCR beta chain was sequenced within a study of regulatory T cells in long-lasting Graves disease. Study observations and caveats: It was peripheral blood alone, not thyroid tissue, that was studied.

HTBI primers from iRepertoire and Arm-PCR of CDR3 regions yielded the TCR beta libraries. Authors' methods: Gene usage covered 62 TRBV and 14 TRBJ segments. Each CDR3 protein gets one entry after TCRdb re-called the multiplex PCR reads with MiXCR. What appears here as the V and J calls and clone size reflects TCRdb's work, not the paper's. The table records about 380,000 distinct CDR3 sequences, roughly a sixth of them present only once. V lost 6 bases, J lost 2 bases, and 9 bases stayed unmatched. The CDR3 has 15 residues. This clonotype was detected many times. The target antigen is unknown. Time point reported: newly diagnosed GD, antithyroid drugs for less than 3 months. TCR sequences were obtained from RNA taken from PBMCs. Doctors identified Graves' disease using the American Thyroid Association guidelines.

The TCR sequence derives from a female donor with Graves disease. Sample: peripheral blood mononuclear cells (PBMCs), taken at new diagnosis, from a patient treated with antithyroid drugs. The rearrangement joins TRBV12-3 or TRBV12-4 to TRBJ1-2; 7 bases map to TRBD1. CDR3 protein: CASSPRQGENYGYTF. CDR3 coding DNA: TGTGCCAGCAGCCCCCGACAGGGTGAGAACTATGGCTACACCTTC.